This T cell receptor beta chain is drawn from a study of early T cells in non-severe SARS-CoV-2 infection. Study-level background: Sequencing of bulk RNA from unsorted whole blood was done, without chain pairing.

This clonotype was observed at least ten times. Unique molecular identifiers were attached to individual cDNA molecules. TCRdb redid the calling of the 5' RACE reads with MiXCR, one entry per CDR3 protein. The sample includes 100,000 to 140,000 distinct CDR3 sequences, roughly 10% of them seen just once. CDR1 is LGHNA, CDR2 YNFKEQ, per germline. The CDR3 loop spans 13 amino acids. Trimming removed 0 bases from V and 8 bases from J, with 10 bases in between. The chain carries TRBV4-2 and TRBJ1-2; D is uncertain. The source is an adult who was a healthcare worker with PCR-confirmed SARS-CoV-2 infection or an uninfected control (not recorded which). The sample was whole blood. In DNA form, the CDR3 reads TGTGCCAGCAGCCAAGAGGAGGGTAGAGGCTACACCTTC. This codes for CASSQEEGRGYTF.